This record concerns one T cell receptor beta chain sequence. This clonotype was counted a few times. Its binding antigen is unknown. Base qualities are not at hand, and no much larger clone is one base apart. The CDR3 has 16 amino acids, counting the end cysteine and phenylalanine. Only the CDR3 portion is preserved as DNA: 48 bases, with reading frame beginning at the first base. As encoded in the germline V gene, CDR1 is ENHRY while CDR2 is SYGVKD. V and J are truncated by 0 bases and 5 bases respectively, leaving an intervening sequence of 11 bases. The data originate from a study of T cells after yellow fever vaccination (dated by TCRdb to between 2018 and 2020). Study-wide context: The SMART-Seq v4 Ultra Low Input RNA kit was used to prepare libraries from fractions with low cell numbers. To follow T-cell clones before and after primary and booster YFV17D yellow fever vaccination, bulk TCR alpha and beta repertoires were sequenced over time. Two healthy male donors, one aged 18 to 29 and one aged 30 to 40 years, made up the cohort. Blood was drawn at multiple timepoints before and after primary and secondary immunization, with bulk PBMC replicates and cell subsets isolated.

TCR cDNA was synthesized by 5'RACE template switching, which introduced a universal primer site and unique molecular identifiers. Priming of cDNA synthesis was performed from both the TCR alpha and TCR beta constant segments. Libraries were amplified in two PCR steps, with sample barcodes and sequencing adapters added in the second step. Libraries were sequenced on Illumina HiSeq 2500 (2x100 bp) or NovaSeq (2x150 bp). Processing in the source paper ran as follows. Demultiplexing of reads and collapsing into UMI consensus sequences were performed with MIGEC, and V(D)J alignment was carried out with MiXCR. Using edgeR on replicate PBMC samples, clonotypes were called vaccine-responding if FDR was below 0.01 and the log2 fold change was above 5 up to day 15. Each bulk clonotype was labeled CD4 or CD8 based on which sequenced repertoire, CD4 or CD8, contained the clonotype at higher abundance. TCRdb reran the public reads through fastp at Q25 and MiXCR, keeping productive beta chains. All rows with the same CDR3 protein become a single entry with the most common DNA and genes. The V and J calls were determined by TCRdb, not by the authors. The sample data list a few hundred thousand distinct CDR3 sequences, and 8% to 9.5% of these were observed just once. Approximately 18% of the sample is in the top ten clones.

What the research found in general, with its limitations: Most clones expanded after primary vaccination (around 96% of CD4 and 80% to 90% of CD8) were re-detected after the booster, suggesting that broad memory maintenance occurred. FACS-sorted repertoires could contain abundant contaminating clonotypes from the bulk population, so computational filtering was required. Because only a couple of donors were included in the study, the extent to which the findings can be generalized is limited. A small share of clonotypes occurred in both CD4 and CD8 compartments, likely arising from convergent recombination. The secondary T-cell response was weaker than the primary response but faster, peaking on day 5 instead of day 15.

This specimen's treatment or condition label, interpreted: live attenuated yellow fever vaccine strain. At each blood-draw timepoint, two biological replicates of bulk PBMCs were obtained. PBMCs were isolated from peripheral blood using a standard Ficoll-Paque protocol. TriZol was used to extract RNA from bulk PBMCs, CD4 and CD8 fractions, and dextramer-positive and dextramer-negative fractions. This chain is built from TRBV10-3 and TRBJ1-6; the D gene is perhaps TRBD1, on 6 matching bases. The origin of this receptor is a young man who received the YFV17D yellow fever vaccine. Specimen: PBMCs, collected 35 to 50 days after the first yellow fever vaccination. Here the CDR3 is given as CAISESGTRDNSPLHF. The DNA sequence is TGTGCCATCAGTGAGTCGGGGACAAGAGATAATTCACCCCTCCACTTT.